The following is a T cell receptor beta chain sequence with its context. Repertoires were generated with immunoSEQ multiplex PCR, while TCRdb's copy carries only in-frame clones and drops some. The sample consists of about 40,000 clones, 75% to 90% of them appearing once. These data originate in a study of T cell responses to AZD1222 COVID-19 vaccine. Germline V CDR1 and CDR2: SGHNT, YENEEA. This CDR3 contains 15 residues. After removal of 5 bases from V and 0 bases from J, the junction contained 3 bases not matched to a gene. The sequencing here drew on peripheral blood, taken 28 days after the second AZD1222 dose. The rearrangement joins TRBV11-3 to TRBJ2-3; TRBD1 aligns across 9 bases. This clonotype was sampled from an adult who received the AZD1222 COVID-19 vaccine. The CDR3 sequence: CASSEGQGSTDTQYF. CDR3 DNA sequence: TGTGCCAGCAGCGAGGGACAGGGTAGCACAGATACGCAGTATTTT.